The following is a T cell receptor beta chain sequence with its context. What it binds is not known. The sample belongs to a study of beta chain features in type 1 diabetes. Study-level points and caveats: Sampled from patients, naive, central memory and Treg TCRB repertoires appeared more similar than those sampled from healthy donors. For Type 1 diabetes patients, all four CD4+ subsets carried TCRB CDR3s that were moderately but significantly shorter.

V lost 5 bases and J lost 3; bases outside the gene matches: 8. Per the germline V gene, CDR1 is SGHNT and CDR2 is YYREEE (reference sequence). This CDR3 contains 14 residues. Of the isolated RNA, all was reverse transcribed, and so the sequenced material was expressed TCRB transcripts. The repertoire was sequenced with immunoSEQ multiplex PCR; TCRdb's copy has only in-frame clones and lacks some. Of a few hundred thousand clones in the sample, approximately 25% were seen once. The clonotype originates from a woman in her 30s with type 1 diabetes. V gene TRBV5-4 combines with J gene TRBJ2-7; 7 bases agree with TRBD1. The sequencing sample was made of naive CD4+ T cells from blood. CDR3 residues: CASSPGGPNYEQYF. DNA of the CDR3: TGTGCCAGCAGTCCAGGGGGTCCGAACTACGAGCAGTACTTC.